The 2 T cell receptor beta chains reported below all come from one sample, sequenced in a study of control samples from healthy donors and cancer patients. Only in-frame clones appear in the TCRdb table, and some are missing; sequencing was by immunoSEQ multiplex PCR. The sample includes roughly 450,000 clones, over 75% of them seen just once. The sequenced sample consisted of PBMCs. These receptors were obtained from a man aged 35 to 55 with head and neck cancer.

The rearrangement uses TRBV28 and TRBJ2-1; D perhaps matches TRBD1 (6 bases). V was cut by 3 bases and J by 4 bases, with 13 bases left in between. Germline assignment: CDR1 MDHEN and CDR2 SYDVKM. The CDR3 covers 15 residues. The CDR3 reads CASSLRDTAYNEQFF. The CDR3 DNA sequence: TGTGCCAGCAGTTTGAGGGACACCGCATACAATGAGCAGTTCTTC.

The rearrangement uses TRBV28 and TRBJ2-2; D might be TRBD1 (6 bases). The CDR3 is 15 residues long. Germline values: CDR1 MDHEN, CDR2 SYDVKM. V was cut by 4 bases and J by 4 bases, with 13 bases left in between. Here the CDR3 reads CASSSRDIVTGELFF. CDR3 DNA sequence: TGTGCCAGCAGTTCCCGGGACATAGTCACCGGGGAGCTGTTTTTT.